This passage covers 3 T cell receptor beta chains from one sample sequenced in a study of cytomegalovirus exposure and HLA in healthy donors. Amplification used 60 Vbeta primers and 13 Jbeta primers. Profiling relied on immunoSEQ multiplex PCR, and the TCRdb table lists in-frame clones only, not all of them. Its listing shows 40,000 to 50,000 clones. Source material: PBMCs. All receptors come from a woman aged 25 to 45 in good health and CMV-seronegative.

The chain joins TRBV18 to TRBJ2-7, with 9 bases matching TRBD2. The CDR3 has 17 residues. The V gene's germline CDR1 is KGHSH and CDR2 LQKENI. Trimming at V came to 3 bases and at J to 0 bases, leaving 9 bases not matched to a gene. The CDR3 DNA sequence: TGTGCCAGCTCACCGCGGGCCCTAGCGGGAAGCTCCTACGAGCAGTACTTC. Protein sequence: CASSPRALAGSSYEQYF.

V is TRBV6-1 and J is TRBJ2-7, with TRBD1 matching 7 bases. The CDR3 extends over 14 amino acids. Germline trimming cut 3 bases from V and 3 bases from J; bases unmatched to any gene: 5. The germline V gene has CDR1 MNHNS and CDR2 SASEGT. The DNA of the CDR3 is TGTGCCAGCAGTGAGCCGGGACAGAACTACGAGCAGTACTTC. It specifies CASSEPGQNYEQYF.

CDR3 nucleotide sequence: TGCGCCAGCAGCCAAGATCCGCCTAGCTCTGTCGACGAGCAGTACTTC. Protein sequence: CASSQDPPSSVDEQYF. The chain has TRBV4-1 and TRBJ2-7, with D tentatively TRBD2 (5 bases). V was clipped by 0 bases and J by 5 bases, with 17 bases between them. This CDR3 has 16 residues. CDR1 and CDR2 (germline): MGHRA, YSYEKL.